These 15 T cell receptor beta chains originate from one sample sequenced in a study of blood T cells in healthy people across ages. For the second PCR, which ran for about 7 to 11 cycles, a sample-barcoded 5' primer and a J-beta primer mix were used. MiXCR was run by TCRdb on the 5' RACE reads, yielding one entry per CDR3 protein. This table holds more than 750,000 distinct CDR3 sequences, around 29% found once. This sample also appeared in a second study, on T cells of mothers and their children.

The sample consisted of blood. These receptors were taken from a woman aged 40 to 50 in good health.

Concerning this clonotype itself: Because it lacks the conserved phenylalanine or tryptophan at the end, this CDR3 is likely a read error. The gene calls are TRBV12-3 or TRBV12-4 and TRBJ1-1, with TRBD1 matching 10 bases. The CDR3 length is 14 residues. The V and J ends lost 6 bases and 5 bases, in that order; junction bases with no gene match: 6. CDR3 region: CASRKTGGGTEAFS. CDR3 coding DNA: TGTGCCAGCAGGAAGACAGGGGGCGGAACTGAAGCTTTCTCT.

This clonotype turned up a few times. V usage is TRBV20-1 and J usage is TRBJ1-2; no definite D call. Deletions cut 0 bases from V and 3 bases from J, with 14 bases between. CDR3 length: 15 residues. Germline CDR1 and CDR2: DFQATT and SNEGSKA (reference sequence). CDR3: CSARDYDPGYYGYTF. CDR3 sequence (DNA): TGCAGTGCTAGAGATTACGACCCCGGCTACTATGGCTACACCTTC.

This clonotype was seen ten or more times. This chain links TRBV20-1 with TRBJ2-5, with a possible D match to TRBD1 (5 bases). V shed 5 bases and J shed 2 bases, with 12 bases lying between them. Looked up from germline, CDR1 is DFQATT and CDR2 is SNEGSKA (reference sequence). The length of the CDR3 is 13 residues. CDR3 coding DNA: TGCAGTGCTCCGGACATACTACAAGAGACCCAGTACTTC. It specifies CSAPDILQETQYF.

This chain connects TRBV12-3 or TRBV12-4 to TRBJ2-1; tentative D call: TRBD2 (5 bases). The end of the DNA fits TRBJ2-7 better, so the J call may be wrong. The CDR3 covers 14 residues. CDR3 amino acids: CAIVRGSSYNEQYF. The CDR3 DNA follows: TGTGCCATCGTCAGAGGGAGCTCCTACAATGAGCAGTACTTC.

This clonotype was detected many times. The chain uses TRBV6-6 and TRBJ2-7; D might be TRBD1 (5 bases). Germline CDR1 is MNHNY and CDR2 is SVGAGI (reference sequence). The V end was cut by 2 bases, the J end by 2 bases, with 10 bases between. The CDR3 has 14 residues. The CDR3 nucleotides are TGTGCCAGCAGTTACGGGGCTCCCCCCTACGAGCAGTACTTC. It yields the protein CASSYGAPPYEQYF.

The V and J genes are TRBV27 and TRBJ2-3, with D maybe TRBD2 (6 bases). Germline V lookup: CDR1 MNHEY, CDR2 SMNVEV (reference sequence). CDR3 size: 16 residues. Trimming shortened V by 4 bases and J by 0 bases, and 14 bases separated the two germline ends. CDR3 sequence reads: CASSSTSRTSTDTQYF. The CDR3 DNA reads as TGTGCCAGCAGTTCTACTAGCAGAACTAGCACAGATACGCAGTATTTT.

Only a few counts were recorded for this clonotype. V and J are TRBV27 and TRBJ2-7; D not resolved. TRBJ2-5 explains the end of the DNA better; the J call may be wrong. CDR3 length: 14 residues. The germline V gene encodes CDR1 MNHEY and CDR2 SMNVEV (reference sequence). The CDR3 sequence is CASSRFFPPETQYF. The DNA of the CDR3 is TGTGCCAGCAGTCGGTTTTTCCCCCCGGAGACCCAGTACTTC.

A word on this clonotype: This sequence may be a read error, since a much larger clone differs from it by one base. The V call is TRBV11-2, the J call TRBJ2-1; 9 bases align to TRBD1. Per the germline V gene, CDR1 is SGHAT and CDR2 is FQNNGV. This CDR3 region has 14 residues. CDR3 loop: CACSPGTGFNEQFF. CDR3 nucleotides: TGTGCCTGCAGCCCCGGGACAGGGTTCAATGAGCAGTTCTTC.

This clonotype was recorded at least ten times. The V and J genes are TRBV9 and TRBJ2-7, with D tentatively TRBD1 (6 bases). The V gene lost 3 bases and the J gene lost 5 bases, with 12 bases spanning the gap. The CDR3 is 13 amino acids. Germline CDR1 and CDR2: SGDLS and YYNGEE. The CDR3 coding sequence is TGTGCCAGCAGCGCGGCACAGGGTAACGAGCAGTACTTC. Translated: CASSAAQGNEQYF.

This clonotype turned up a few times. This rearrangement joins TRBV7-9 to TRBJ2-3; either TRBD1 or TRBD2 may fit D (5 bases each). This CDR3 contains 15 residues. Germline lookup yields CDR1 SEHNR and CDR2 FQNEAQ (reference sequence). V dropped 4 bases and J dropped 4 bases, with 15 bases sitting between them. The CDR3 DNA reads as TGTGCCAGCAGCTCGTCTGGGGGATTGGCAGATACGCAGTATTTT. This gives the protein CASSSSGGLADTQYF.

The V and J genes are TRBV2 and TRBJ2-6, with D hard to call. CDR3 size: 16 residues. V gave up 8 bases and J gave up 2 bases, with 16 bases separating them. Germline V lookup: CDR1 SNHLY, CDR2 FYNNEI. The CDR3 loop is CASGVGRSPGANVLTF. DNA of the CDR3: TGTGCCAGCGGCGTGGGCAGATCCCCTGGGGCCAACGTCCTGACTTTC.

This clonotype came up a few times. The chain is built from TRBV2 and TRBJ2-4; D not resolved. The CDR3 length is 15 residues. CDR1 is SNHLY, CDR2 FYNNEI, per germline. With 3 bases removed from V and 1 base from J, the gap between germline ends came to 10 bases. CDR3 residues: CASSDPGSAKNIQYF. DNA of the CDR3: TGTGCCAGCAGTGACCCAGGATCGGCCAAAAACATTCAGTACTTC. Filled out from reference TRBV2 and TRBJ2-4, the complete variable domain reads EPEVTQTPSHQVTQMGQEVILRCVPISNHLYFYWYRQILGQKVEFLVSFYNNEISEKSEIFDDQFSVERPDGSNFTLKIRSTKLEDSAMYFCASSDPGSAKNIQYFGAGTRLSVL.

This clonotype was counted only a few times. This may come from a read error, since a much larger clone is one base off. This rearrangement joins TRBV4-3 to TRBJ2-7, with D possibly matching TRBD2 (5 bases). The CDR3 length is 14 residues. Trimming cost V 0 bases and J 3 bases, with 9 bases left between them. CDR1 is LGHNA and CDR2 is YSLEER in the germline V gene. The CDR3 region is CASSQDSSCYEQYF. The CDR3 bases are TGCGCCAGCAGCCAAGATTCTAGCTGCTACGAGCAGTACTTC.

This clonotype has a handful of counts. An end of the junction differs from the germline gene, which may be a read error. The genes are TRBV5-1 and TRBJ1-1; D remains unclear. This CDR3 is 15 amino acids long. Germline V gene sequence: CDR1 SGHRS, CDR2 YFSETQ. The CDR3 region is CASSLGVDGNAEAFF. CDR3 sequence (DNA): TGCGCCAGCAGCTTGGGGGTCGATGGGAACGCTGAAGCTTTCTTT.

This clonotype was seen at least ten times. CDR3 bases: TGTGCCAGCAGTTCGGCCCTCTATGGCTACACCTTC. Translation gives CASSSALYGYTF. This chain uses TRBV28 with TRBJ1-2; D remains unclear. The CDR3 totals 12 residues. Per the germline V gene, CDR1 is MDHEN and CDR2 is SYDVKM. Trimming cost V 4 bases and J 4 bases, with 7 bases left between them.